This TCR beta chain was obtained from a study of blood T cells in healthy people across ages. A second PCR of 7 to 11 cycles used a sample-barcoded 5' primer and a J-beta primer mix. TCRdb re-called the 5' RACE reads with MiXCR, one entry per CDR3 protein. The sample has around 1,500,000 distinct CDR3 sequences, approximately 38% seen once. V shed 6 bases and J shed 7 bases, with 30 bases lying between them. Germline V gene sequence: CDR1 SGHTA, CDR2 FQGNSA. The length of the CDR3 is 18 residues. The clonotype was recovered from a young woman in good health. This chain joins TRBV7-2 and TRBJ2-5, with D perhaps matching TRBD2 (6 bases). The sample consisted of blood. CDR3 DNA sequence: TGTGCCAGCAGAACGAAACCCGGGGGAGGCGTCGTTTTGGGGACCCAGTACTTC. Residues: CASRTKPGGGVVLGTQYF.